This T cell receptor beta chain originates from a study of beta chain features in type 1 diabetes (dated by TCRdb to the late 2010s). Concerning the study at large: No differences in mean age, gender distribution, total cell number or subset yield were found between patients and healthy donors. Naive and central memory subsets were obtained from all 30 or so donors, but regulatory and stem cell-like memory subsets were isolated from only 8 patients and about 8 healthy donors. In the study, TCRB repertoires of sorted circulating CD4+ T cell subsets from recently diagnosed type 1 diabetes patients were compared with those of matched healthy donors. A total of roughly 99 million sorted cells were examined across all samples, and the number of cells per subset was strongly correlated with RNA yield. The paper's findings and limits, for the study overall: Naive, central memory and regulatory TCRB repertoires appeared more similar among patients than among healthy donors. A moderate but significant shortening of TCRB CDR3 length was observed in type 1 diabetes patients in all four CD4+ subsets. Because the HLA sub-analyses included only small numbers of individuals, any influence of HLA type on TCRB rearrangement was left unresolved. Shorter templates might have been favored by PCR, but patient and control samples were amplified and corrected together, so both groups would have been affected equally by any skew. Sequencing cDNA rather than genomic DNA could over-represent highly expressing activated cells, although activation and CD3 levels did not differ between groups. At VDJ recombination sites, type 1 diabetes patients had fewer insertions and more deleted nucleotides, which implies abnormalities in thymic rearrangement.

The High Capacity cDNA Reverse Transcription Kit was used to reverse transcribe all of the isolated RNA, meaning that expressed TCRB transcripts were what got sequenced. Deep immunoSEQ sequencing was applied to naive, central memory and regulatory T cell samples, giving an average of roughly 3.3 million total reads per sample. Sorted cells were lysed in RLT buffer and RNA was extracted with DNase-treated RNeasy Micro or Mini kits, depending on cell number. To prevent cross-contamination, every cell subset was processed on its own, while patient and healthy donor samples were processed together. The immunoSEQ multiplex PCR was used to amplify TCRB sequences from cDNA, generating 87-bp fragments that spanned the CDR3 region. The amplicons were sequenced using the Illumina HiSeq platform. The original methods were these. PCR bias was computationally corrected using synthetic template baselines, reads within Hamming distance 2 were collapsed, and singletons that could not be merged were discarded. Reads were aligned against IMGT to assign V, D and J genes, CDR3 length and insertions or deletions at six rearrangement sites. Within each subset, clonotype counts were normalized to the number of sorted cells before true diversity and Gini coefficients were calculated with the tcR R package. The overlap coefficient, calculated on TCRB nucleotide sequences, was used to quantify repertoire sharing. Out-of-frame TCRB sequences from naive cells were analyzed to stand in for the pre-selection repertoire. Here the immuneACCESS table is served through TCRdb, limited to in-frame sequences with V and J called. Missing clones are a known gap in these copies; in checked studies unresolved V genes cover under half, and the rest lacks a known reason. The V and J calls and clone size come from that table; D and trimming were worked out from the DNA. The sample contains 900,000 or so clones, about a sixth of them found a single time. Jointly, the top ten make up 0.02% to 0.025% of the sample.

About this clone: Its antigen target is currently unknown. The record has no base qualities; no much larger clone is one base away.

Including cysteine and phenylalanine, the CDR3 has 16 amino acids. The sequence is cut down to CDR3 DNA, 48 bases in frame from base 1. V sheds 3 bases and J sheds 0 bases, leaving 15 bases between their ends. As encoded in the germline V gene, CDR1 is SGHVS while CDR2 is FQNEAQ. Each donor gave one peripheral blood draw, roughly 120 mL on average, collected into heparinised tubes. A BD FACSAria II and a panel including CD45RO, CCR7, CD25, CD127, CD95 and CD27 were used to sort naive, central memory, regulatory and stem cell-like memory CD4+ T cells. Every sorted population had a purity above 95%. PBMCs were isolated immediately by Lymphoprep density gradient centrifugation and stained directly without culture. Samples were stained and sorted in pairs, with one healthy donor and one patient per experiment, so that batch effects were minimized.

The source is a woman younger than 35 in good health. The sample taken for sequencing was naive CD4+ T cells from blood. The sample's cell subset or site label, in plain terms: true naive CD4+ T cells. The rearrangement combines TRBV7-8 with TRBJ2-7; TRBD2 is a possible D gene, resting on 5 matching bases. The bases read TGTGCCAGCAGCTTCTACGGGAAAAGCTTCTCCTACGAGCAGTACTTC. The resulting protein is CASSFYGKSFSYEQYF. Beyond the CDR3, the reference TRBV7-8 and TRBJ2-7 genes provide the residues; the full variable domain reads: GAGVSQSPRYKVAKRGQDVALRCDPISGHVSLFWYQQALGQGPEFLTYFQNEAQLDKSGLPSDRFFAERPEGSVSTLKIQRTQQEDSAVYLCASSFYGKSFSYEQYFGPGTRLTVT.